The 30 T cell receptor beta chains below were found in one sample sequenced in a study of blood T cells in healthy people across ages. A second roughly 6 to 11 cycle PCR used barcoded and J-beta primers. TCRdb used MiXCR to reprocess the 5' RACE reads, holding one entry per CDR3 protein. The sample has approximately 800,000 distinct CDR3 sequences; 53% are singletons. Sequencing was carried out using blood. These receptors were collected from a man at least 80 years old in good health.

The chain links TRBV3-1 to TRBJ2-1; TRBD2 matches at 9 bases. With 0 bases clipped from V and 6 bases from J, the junction kept 6 bases outside the gene matches. Germline V gene data show CDR1 as LGHDT and CDR2 as YNNKEL (reference sequence). The CDR3 spans 16 residues. The CDR3 protein is CASSQDLTSGINEQFF. In DNA form, the CDR3 reads TGTGCCAGCAGCCAAGATTTGACTAGCGGAATCAATGAGCAGTTCTTC.

This clonotype came up a few times. The CDR3 spells CSASGRFPYNEQYF. The CDR3 DNA reads TGCAGCGCAAGCGGGAGATTCCCCTACAATGAGCAGTACTTC. The chain employs TRBV29-1 and TRBJ2-1, with 8 bases identical to TRBD2. The J call may be in error: the DNA end matches TRBJ2-7 better. CDR1 and CDR2 from the germline V gene are SQVTM and ANQGSEA. This CDR3 is built from 14 residues.

This clonotype is a singleton in its sample. This chain joins TRBV2 and TRBJ1-6; unclear D gene. The CDR3 has 15 amino acids. Germline V gives CDR1 SNHLY, CDR2 FYNNEI. V was trimmed by 3 bases and J by 4 bases, leaving 10 bases between them. The CDR3 is CASSDFGFYNSPLHF. Here the CDR3 DNA reads TGTGCCAGCAGTGATTTCGGGTTTTATAATTCACCCCTCCACTTT. The complete variable domain, with remaining parts taken from reference TRBV2 and TRBJ1-6, reads EPEVTQTPSHQVTQMGQEVILRCVPISNHLYFYWYRQILGQKVEFLVSFYNNEISEKSEIFDDQFSVERPDGSNFTLKIRSTKLEDSAMYFCASSDFGFYNSPLHFGNGTRLTVT.

The chain joins TRBV18 to TRBJ2-5; D is ambiguous. Germline V gene data show CDR1 as KGHSH and CDR2 as LQKENI. This CDR3 spans 13 amino acids. V shed 4 bases and J shed 4 bases, with 10 bases lying between them. In DNA, the CDR3 is TGTGCCAGCTCACTAACGTATGGAGAGACCCAGTACTTC. Protein sequence: CASSLTYGETQYF.

The genes are TRBV20-1 and TRBJ2-3, with D possibly TRBD2 on 5 matching bases. Per germline, CDR1 DFQATT and CDR2 SNEGSKA (reference sequence). Trimming stripped 1 base from V and 3 bases from J, with 20 bases between. CDR3 length equals 17 residues. The CDR3, as DNA: TGCAGTGCTAGAGCCATAAGACGGGAAACCGGTACAGATACGCAGTATTTT. This encodes CSARAIRRETGTDTQYF.

The CDR3 spells CSVAGTEQFF. As DNA, the CDR3 is TGCAGCGTTGCTGGGACAGAGCAGTTCTTC. J is TRBJ2-1 and V is TRBV29-1, with D tentatively TRBD1 (6 bases). The CDR3 covers 10 residues. Germline assignment: CDR1 SQVTM and CDR2 ANQGSEA. Trimming took 4 bases from V and 10 from J, leaving 8 bases between them.

This chain connects TRBV20-1 to TRBJ2-1; 13 bases are shared with TRBD2. V shed 8 bases and J 9 bases; nucleotides not matched to a gene: 10. This CDR3 has 14 residues. Germline V gene lookup returns CDR1 DFQATT and CDR2 SNEGSKA (reference sequence). CDR3 amino acids: CSTFRTSGGIEQFF. CDR3 DNA sequence: TGCAGTACTTTTCGGACTAGCGGGGGCATTGAGCAGTTCTTC.

The table lists this clonotype with a few counts. V usage is TRBV27 and J usage is TRBJ2-7; TRBD1 matches 8 bases. Per germline, CDR1 MNHEY and CDR2 SMNVEV (reference sequence). V was pared by 5 bases and J by 4 bases, with 7 bases of the junction left unmatched. The CDR3 runs 14 residues. CDR3 loop: CASSRAGGAYEQYF. The DNA for the CDR3 is TGTGCCAGCAGTAGGGCAGGGGGCGCGTACGAGCAGTACTTC.

J is TRBJ2-5 and V is TRBV28; no definite D call. The V end was cut by 8 bases, the J end by 7 bases, with 8 bases between. CDR1 and CDR2 from the germline V gene are MDHEN and SYDVKM. CDR3 length: 10 residues. CDR3 amino acids: CASYKRTQYF. The CDR3 DNA sequence: TGTGCCAGCTATAAAAGGACCCAGTACTTC.

This clonotype was seen a handful of times. Written as DNA, the CDR3 is TGTGCCAGCAGCCTTAGAGGCCGGTTAACTCATTTATCCTACAATGAGCAGTTCTTC. Its protein product is CASSLRGRLTHLSYNEQFF. The V gene is TRBV11-2, the J gene TRBJ2-1; no firm D call. The V end was cut by 5 bases, the J end by 1 base, with 24 bases between. Germline-derived CDR1 and CDR2 are SGHAT and FQNNGV. CDR3 length equals 19 residues.

The chain combines TRBV6-1 with TRBJ2-7; 8 nucleotides match TRBD2. This CDR3 has 18 residues. Germline CDR1 is MNHNS and CDR2 is SASEGT. Unmatched junction bases numbered 15, after V lost 2 bases and J lost 3 bases. The CDR3 DNA reads TGTGCCAGCAGTGAATTACGGACGGGAGGGCTGGGTGGCTACGAGCAGTACTTC. Its translation is CASSELRTGGLGGYEQYF.

This clonotype occurred a few times. This sequence joins TRBV4-1 and TRBJ2-7; 11 bases match TRBD2. This CDR3 has 17 residues. Germline V gives CDR1 MGHRA, CDR2 YSYEKL. The V segment lost 1 base and the J segment 3 bases; nucleotides outside the gene matches: 8. The CDR3 spells CASSQGLLAGVSYEQYF. CDR3 DNA sequence: TGCGCCAGCAGCCAAGGTCTACTAGCGGGAGTGAGCTACGAGCAGTACTTC.

The V call is TRBV5-1, the J call TRBJ1-1; possibly TRBD1 for D (5 bases). Germline assignment: CDR1 SGHRS and CDR2 YFSETQ. There are 15 residues in the CDR3. The germline V and J ends were trimmed by 3 bases and 0 bases, with 12 bases remaining between them. CDR3: CASSSPGLLNTEAFF. The CDR3 nucleotides are TGCGCCAGCAGCTCCCCGGGACTCCTGAACACTGAAGCTTTCTTT.

This clonotype was seen a handful of times. V is TRBV7-9 and J is TRBJ2-3; perhaps TRBD2 as D (6 bases). Trimming stripped 2 bases from V and 2 bases from J, with 11 bases between. The CDR3 runs 15 residues. The germline V gene encodes CDR1 SEHNR and CDR2 FQNEAQ (reference sequence). The CDR3 DNA is TGTGCCAGCAGCTTATGGCGGGACCCCACAGATACGCAGTATTTT. This codes for CASSLWRDPTDTQYF.

The J gene is TRBJ2-7, the V gene TRBV15; D unclear. The CDR3 length is 14 residues. CDR1 LNHNV and CDR2 YYDKDF come from the germline V gene (reference sequence). Trimming shortened V by 6 bases and J by 6 bases, and 18 bases separated the two germline ends. CDR3 amino acids: CATSLDRNSLEQYF. The DNA of the CDR3 is TGTGCCACCAGTTTAGATCGGAATTCCCTCGAGCAGTACTTC.

This rearrangement joins TRBV12-3 or TRBV12-4 to TRBJ2-3, with TRBD2 identical over 7 bases. This CDR3 spans 16 amino acids. The J segment lost 2 bases and the V segment lost 0 bases, leaving 5 bases of the junction unmatched. The CDR3 sequence: CASSLARAGTTDTQYF. Written as DNA, the CDR3 is TGTGCCAGCAGTTTAGCTCGAGCGGGGACCACAGATACGCAGTATTTT.

The chain has TRBV10-3 and TRBJ2-7; D is perhaps TRBD2 (6 bases). Germline V gene data show CDR1 as ENHRY and CDR2 as SYGVKD. The V gene lost 2 bases and the J gene lost 1 base, with 9 bases spanning the gap. This CDR3 contains 14 residues. The CDR3 reads CAISEAGTSYEQYF. The CDR3 DNA sequence: TGTGCCATCAGTGAGGCGGGGACTTCCTACGAGCAGTACTTC.

The rearrangement links TRBV20-1 to TRBJ1-1, with D perhaps TRBD1 (6 bases). Germline V CDR1 and CDR2: DFQATT, SNEGSKA (reference sequence). The CDR3 spans 13 residues. Trimming removed 2 bases at V and 6 bases at J, with 13 bases between. CDR3 region: CSARQGNNAEAFF. The CDR3 DNA is TGCAGTGCTAGACAGGGGAATAACGCTGAAGCTTTCTTT.

The chain joins TRBV11-2 to TRBJ1-2; no reliable D call. Looked up from germline, CDR1 is SGHAT and CDR2 is FQNNGV. The CDR3 length is 13 residues. Trimming shortened V by 7 bases and J by 0 bases, and 9 bases separated the two germline ends. The CDR3 DNA is TGTGCCAGCACGACGAAGCCTAACTATGGCTACACCTTC. Protein product: CASTTKPNYGYTF. Combining the CDR3 with reference TRBV11-2 and TRBJ1-2 gives the whole variable domain EAGVAQSPRYKIIEKRQSVAFWCNPISGHATLYWYQQILGQGPKLLIQFQNNGVVDDSQLPKDRFSAERLKGVDSTLKIQPAKLEDSAVYLCASTTKPNYGYTFGSGTRLTVV.

Of note for this clonotype: The junction and the germline gene differ at one end; a read error may be behind it. This chain links TRBV10-3 with TRBJ1-1, with TRBD1 identical over 8 bases. CDR3 length: 15 residues. Germline V gives CDR1 ENHRY, CDR2 SYGVKD. The CDR3 nucleotides are TGTGCCGTCAGTGTTGGGGACAGGATGAACACTGAAGCTTTCTTT. This translates into CAVSVGDRMNTEAFF.

This clonotype was detected a few times. CDR3 DNA sequence: TGTGCCAGCAGCCAATGGGGCGATCCTAATTCACCCCTCCACTTT. Its protein product is CASSQWGDPNSPLHF. The chain recombines TRBV3-1 with TRBJ1-6; TRBD1 might be the D (5 bases). The V gene's germline CDR1 is LGHDT and CDR2 YNNKEL (reference sequence). V lost 2 bases and J lost 6, with 11 bases in between. This CDR3 is 15 amino acids long.

The chain links TRBV5-1 to TRBJ2-7; 7 positions match TRBD2. Germline values: CDR1 SGHRS, CDR2 YFSETQ. J was trimmed by 9 bases and V by 2 bases; bases with no gene match: 5. This CDR3 has 12 residues. CDR3: CASSLAGISQYF. The CDR3 DNA reads as TGCGCCAGCAGCTTAGCGGGAATTTCGCAGTACTTC.

The chain links TRBV7-2 to TRBJ1-1; D ambiguous. Germline loops: CDR1 SGHTA, CDR2 FQGNSA. The CDR3 is 13 amino acids. Trimming pared 1 base from V and 4 bases from J, leaving 7 bases between. The CDR3 loop is CASSLGTATEAFF. The CDR3 DNA sequence: TGTGCCAGCAGCTTAGGGACGGCCACTGAAGCTTTCTTT.

Only one count was recorded for this clonotype. One junction end does not reproduce the germline sequence, and a read error may be involved. The chain uses TRBV5-1 and TRBJ2-1; D remains ambiguous. Germline CDR1 is SGHRS and CDR2 is YFSETQ. CDR3 size: 16 residues. The CDR3 protein is CASSLWPASSHNEQFF. Written as DNA, the CDR3 is TGCGCCAGCAGCTTGTGGCCAGCCAGCTCCCACAATGAGCAGTTCTTC.

This clonotype has just a few counts. This chain connects TRBV7-2 to TRBJ2-5; TRBD2 might be the D (6 bases). Trimming took off 1 base at V and 4 bases at J, with 10 bases between the two ends. This CDR3 has 14 residues. CDR1 is SGHTA and CDR2 is FQGNSA in the germline V gene. The chain's CDR3 is CASSLGQRAETQYF. The CDR3 bases are TGTGCCAGCAGCTTAGGCCAGCGGGCAGAGACCCAGTACTTC.

The rearrangement uses TRBV15 and TRBJ2-7; D is unresolved. The ends were cut back, 1 base at V and 0 bases at J, with 4 bases in the middle. Germline V gene lookup returns CDR1 LNHNV and CDR2 YYDKDF (reference sequence). This CDR3 is built from 13 residues. The CDR3 loop is CATSRAFSYEQYF. In DNA, the CDR3 is TGTGCCACCAGCAGAGCGTTCTCCTACGAGCAGTACTTC.

J is TRBJ2-3 and V is TRBV10-1; maybe TRBD2 (6 bases). CDR3 size: 15 residues. The germline CDR1 and CDR2 sequences are WNHNN and SYGVQD (reference sequence). V lost 1 base and J lost 14, with 22 bases in between. The CDR3 DNA reads TGCGCCAGCAGTGAGTGGCGGGACCTCCAGCGAGACGCGTATTTT. Its protein product is CASSEWRDLQRDAYF.

This rearrangement joins TRBV7-2 to TRBJ2-3, with D possibly matching TRBD1 (6 bases). Germline lookup yields CDR1 SGHTA and CDR2 FQGNSA. The CDR3 has 15 residues. Trimming took off 5 bases at V and 2 bases at J, with 14 bases between the two ends. The CDR3: CASSPETGTTDTQYF. In nucleotides, the CDR3 is TGTGCCAGCAGCCCCGAGACAGGAACCACAGATACGCAGTATTTT. Complete variable domain (other parts from reference TRBV7-2 and TRBJ2-3): GAGVSQSPSNKVTEKGKDVELRCDPISGHTALYWYRQSLGQGLEFLIYFQGNSAPDKSGLPSDRFSAERTGGSVSTLTIQRTQQEDSAVYLCASSPETGTTDTQYFGPGTRLTVL.

This clonotype was counted between two and nine times. The V gene is TRBV10-3, the J gene TRBJ2-7; tentative D call: TRBD1 (5 bases). Trimming removed 5 bases from V and 2 bases from J, with 7 bases in between. The germline gives CDR1 ENHRY, CDR2 SYGVKD. This CDR3 spans 12 amino acids. The CDR3: CAISLQAYEQYF. The CDR3 DNA follows: TGTGCCATCAGTTTACAGGCCTACGAGCAGTACTTC.

The gene calls are TRBV29-1 and TRBJ2-7, with D maybe TRBD2 (5 bases). The V and J ends lost 7 bases and 0 bases respectively, with 16 bases between them. CDR1 and CDR2 from the germline V gene are SQVTM and ANQGSEA. CDR3 length: 14 residues. CDR3 coding DNA: TGCAGCGCCAAGGTCGGGGTCCCCTCCTACGAGCAGTACTTC. Encoded protein: CSAKVGVPSYEQYF.